This T cell receptor beta chain was identified in a study of blood T cell repertoires in COVID-19. Study in general: Sites in the United States, Italy and Spain provided acute and convalescent COVID-19 samples. The cDNA or gDNA used as material had been derived from T cells, B-cell-depleted T cells, or PBMCs.

In the original workflow: Amplification of reference gene primers was used by the study to estimate nucleated cell counts. Assay used: immunoSEQ multiplex PCR; TCRdb lists only in-frame clones, some missing. V and J calls and clone size are as listed in that table; D and trimming were resolved from the DNA. The sample holds 400,000 or so clones, 90% seen once. CDR1 PRHDT and CDR2 FYEKMQ come from the germline V gene (reference sequence). Between the trimmed V and J ends, which lost 3 bases and 7 bases, there was a span of 9 bases. There are 12 residues in the CDR3. Sequenced: PBMCs or T cells enriched from blood (not recorded which). The chain carries TRBV13 and TRBJ1-2; D possibly corresponds to TRBD1 (5 bases). This TCR derives from a man younger than 35 who had recovered from COVID-19. CDR3: CASSFGQGGYTF. Here the CDR3 DNA reads TGTGCCAGCAGCTTCGGTCAGGGTGGCTACACCTTC. The full variable domain, its missing parts supplied by reference TRBV13 and TRBJ1-2, is AAGVIQSPRHLIKEKRETATLKCYPIPRHDTVYWYQQGPGQDPQFLISFYEKMQSDKGSIPDRFSAQQFSDYHSELNMSSLELGDSALYFCASSFGQGGYTFGSGTRLTVV.